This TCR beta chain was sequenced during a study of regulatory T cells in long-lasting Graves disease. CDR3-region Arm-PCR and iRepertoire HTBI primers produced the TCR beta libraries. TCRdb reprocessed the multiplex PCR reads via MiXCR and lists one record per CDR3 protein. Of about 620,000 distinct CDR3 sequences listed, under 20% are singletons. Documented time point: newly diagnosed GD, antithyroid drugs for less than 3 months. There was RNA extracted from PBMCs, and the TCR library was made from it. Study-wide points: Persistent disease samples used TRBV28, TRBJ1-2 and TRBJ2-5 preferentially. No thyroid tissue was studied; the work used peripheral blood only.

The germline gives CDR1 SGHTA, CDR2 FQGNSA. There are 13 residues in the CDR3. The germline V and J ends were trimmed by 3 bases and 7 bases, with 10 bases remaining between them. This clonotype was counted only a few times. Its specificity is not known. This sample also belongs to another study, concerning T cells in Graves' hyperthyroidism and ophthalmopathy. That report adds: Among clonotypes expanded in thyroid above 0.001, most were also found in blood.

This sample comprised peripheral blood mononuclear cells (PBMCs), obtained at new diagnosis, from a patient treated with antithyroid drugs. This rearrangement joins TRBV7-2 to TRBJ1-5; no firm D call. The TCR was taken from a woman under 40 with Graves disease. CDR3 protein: CASSLGAYQPQHF. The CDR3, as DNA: TGTGCCAGCAGCTTGGGTGCCTACCAGCCCCAGCATTTT. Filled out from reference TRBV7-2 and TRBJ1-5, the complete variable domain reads GAGVSQSPSNKVTEKGKDVELRCDPISGHTALYWYRQSLGQGLEFLIYFQGNSAPDKSGLPSDRFSAERTGGSVSTLTIQRTQQEDSAVYLCASSLGAYQPQHFGDGTRLSIL.